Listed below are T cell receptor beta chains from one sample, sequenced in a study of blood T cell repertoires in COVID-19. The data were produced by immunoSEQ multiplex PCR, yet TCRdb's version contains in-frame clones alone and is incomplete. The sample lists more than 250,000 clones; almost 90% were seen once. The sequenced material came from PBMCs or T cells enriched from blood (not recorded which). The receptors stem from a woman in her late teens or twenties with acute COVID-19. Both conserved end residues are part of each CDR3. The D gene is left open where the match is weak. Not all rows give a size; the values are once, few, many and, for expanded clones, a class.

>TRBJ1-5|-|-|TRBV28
TGTGCCAGCAGCTGGAGGGAGGGGATCATTAGCAATCAGCCCCAGCATTTT
CASSWREGIISNQPQHF
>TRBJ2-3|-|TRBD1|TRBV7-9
TGTGCCAGCAGCAAGAGACAGGGGGAGAGCACAGATACGCAGTATTTT
CASSKRQGESTDTQYF
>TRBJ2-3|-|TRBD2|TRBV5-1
TGCGCCAGCAGCTTGGCACGACTAGCGGGATATAGAGATACGCAGTATTTT
CASSLARLAGYRDTQYF
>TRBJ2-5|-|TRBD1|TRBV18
TGTGCCAGCTCACCAGGGACAGCGCAAGAGACCCAGTACTTC
CASSPGTAQETQYF
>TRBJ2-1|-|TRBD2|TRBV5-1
TGCGCCAGCAGCTCAGGACTAGCGGGAGGGAGGGGAGCTTACAATGAGCAGTTCTTC
CASSSGLAGGRGAYNEQFF
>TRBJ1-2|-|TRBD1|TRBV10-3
TGTGCCATCAGTACGACAGGGGGAAGCGATGGCTACACCTTC
CAISTTGGSDGYTF
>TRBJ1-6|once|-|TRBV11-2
TGTGCCAGCAGCTTATCTCGGGGAGGGGATAATTCACCCCTCCACTTT
CASSLSRGGDNSPLHF
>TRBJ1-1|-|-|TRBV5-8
TGTGCCAGCAGCTTGGGTCTGGCGAACACTGAAGCTTTCTTT
CASSLGLANTEAFF
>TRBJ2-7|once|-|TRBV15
TGTGCCACCAGCAGACCAGGGGCGGATAGCTCCTACGAGCAGTACTTC
CATSRPGADSSYEQYF
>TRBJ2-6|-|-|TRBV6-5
TGTGCCAGCAGTTATAGGAGGTCTCCCGGGGCCAACGTCCTGACTTTC
CASSYRRSPGANVLTF
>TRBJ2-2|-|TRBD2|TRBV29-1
TGCAGCGCCCAAGGGACTAGCGGTTATTTCACCGGGGAGCTGTTTTTT
CSAQGTSGYFTGELFF
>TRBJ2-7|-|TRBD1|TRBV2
TGTGCCAGCAGCGGACAGGGTTTTAACGAGCAGTACTTC
CASSGQGFNEQYF
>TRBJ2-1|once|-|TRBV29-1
TGCAGCGTTGACTCAGGTGGGGGCCTGAGCTCCTACAATGAGCAGTTCTTC
CSVDSGGGLSSYNEQFF
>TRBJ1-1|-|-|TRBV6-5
TGTGCCAGCAGTTATGCGAGGAACACTGAAGCTTTCTTT
CASSYARNTEAFF
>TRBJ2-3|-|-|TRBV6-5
TGTGCCAGCAGGGGACTCTCCCCCACAGATACGCAGTATTTT
CASRGLSPTDTQYF
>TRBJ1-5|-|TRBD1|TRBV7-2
TGTGCCAGCAGCTTAGGACAGGGAACTAGCAATCAGCCCCAGCATTTT
CASSLGQGTSNQPQHF
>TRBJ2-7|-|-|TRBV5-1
TGCGCCAGCAGGGGGGCAGGGCACGAGCAGTACTTC
CASRGAGHEQYF
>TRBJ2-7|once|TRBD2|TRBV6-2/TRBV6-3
TGTGCCAGCAGTTACAAGCGGGGGACCTACGAGCAGTACTTC
CASSYKRGTYEQYF
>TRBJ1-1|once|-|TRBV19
TGTGCCAGTAGTGGGCGTTTGGGGAGTCCCACTGAAGCTTTCTTT
CASSGRLGSPTEAFF
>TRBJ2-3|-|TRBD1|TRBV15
TGTGCCACCAGCGTGTGGGACAGGTCCTCCACAGATACGCAGTATTTT
CATSVWDRSSTDTQYF
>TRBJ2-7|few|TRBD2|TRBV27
TGTGCCAGCAGTCAATGGACTAGCGGGTTCTACGAGCAGTACTTC
CASSQWTSGFYEQYF
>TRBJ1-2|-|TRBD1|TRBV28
TGTGCCAGCAGCGGACAGGCTTTAGTTTTCGACTACACCTTC
CASSGQALVFDYTF
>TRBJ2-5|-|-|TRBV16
TGTGCCAGCAGCCAATCTGCGGGCGTAAAGACCCAGTACTTC
CASSQSAGVKTQYF
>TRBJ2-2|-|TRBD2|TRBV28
TGTGCCAGCAGTCAATCTCTAGCGGGTAGGACCGGGGAGCTGTTTTTT
CASSQSLAGRTGELFF
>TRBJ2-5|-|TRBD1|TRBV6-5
TGTGCCAGCAGAACCGGGACAGGGTTGGAGACCCAGTACTTC
CASRTGTGLETQYF
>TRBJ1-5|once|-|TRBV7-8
TGTGCCAGCAGCATCGGAGTGGGCAATCAGCCCCAGCATTTT
CASSIGVGNQPQHF